Given below is one TCR beta chain in context. This entry is derived from a study of blood T cell repertoires in COVID-19. About the research overall: Acute and convalescent COVID-19 specimens originated in the United States, Italy and Spain. The cDNA or gDNA used as material had been derived from T cells, B-cell-depleted T cells, or PBMCs.

Authors' analysis steps: Using reference gene primer amplification, nucleated cell counts were estimated. Only in-frame clones appear in the TCRdb table, and some are missing; sequencing was by immunoSEQ multiplex PCR. D and trimming come from the DNA, and the V and J calls and clone size come from that table. The data contain about 50,000 clones, 85% to 90% of them singletons. The TCR comes from a human donor in a cohort sampled during active COVID-19. Sequencing was done on a sample of peripheral blood.

Written as DNA, the CDR3 is TGTGCCTCGAACTTCGGCGGGGGGGCGAACGAGCAGTACTTC. This sequence encodes CASNFGGGANEQYF. This sequence joins TRBV2 and TRBJ2-7; TRBD2 aligns across 9 bases. Trimming removed 11 bases from V and 5 bases from J; junction bases left unmatched: 13. This CDR3 is built from 14 residues. Germline V gene lookup returns CDR1 SNHLY and CDR2 FYNNEI.